This T cell receptor beta chain comes out of a study of vaccination effects on CD4 cells after COVID-19. Points from the study as a whole: Early timepoints after infection were absent, and convalescent patients were few in the study.

The CDR3 has 15 residues. Trimming took 6 bases from V and 4 from J, leaving 18 bases between them. Looked up from germline, CDR1 is MNHEY and CDR2 is SVGAGI. Profiling relied on immunoSEQ multiplex PCR, and the TCRdb table lists in-frame clones only, not all of them. The sample yields about 45,000 clones, approximately 70% seen once. Expansion with viral peptide pools was applied to antigen-specific CD4+ T cells by the ViraFEST assay prior to sequencing. When 10 to 11 days of culture had elapsed, CD4+ T cells were isolated. Between March and December 2020, the person had a SARS-CoV-2 infection that PCR confirmed. It was on days 3 and 7 that half the medium was replaced with IL-2 medium. This clone was seen more than once but under ten times. The antigen is unknown.

The chain employs TRBV6-5 and TRBJ1-2; the D gene is possibly TRBD1 (5 bases). Specimen: CD4+ T cells from PBMCs cultured with a peptide pool, collected before COVID-19 vaccination. The clonotype originates from a human donor who had a prior SARS-CoV-2 infection. This chain's CDR3 is CASSPKGGAGYGYTF. DNA for the CDR3: TGTGCCAGCAGCCCAAAAGGAGGGGCGGGCTATGGCTACACCTTC.